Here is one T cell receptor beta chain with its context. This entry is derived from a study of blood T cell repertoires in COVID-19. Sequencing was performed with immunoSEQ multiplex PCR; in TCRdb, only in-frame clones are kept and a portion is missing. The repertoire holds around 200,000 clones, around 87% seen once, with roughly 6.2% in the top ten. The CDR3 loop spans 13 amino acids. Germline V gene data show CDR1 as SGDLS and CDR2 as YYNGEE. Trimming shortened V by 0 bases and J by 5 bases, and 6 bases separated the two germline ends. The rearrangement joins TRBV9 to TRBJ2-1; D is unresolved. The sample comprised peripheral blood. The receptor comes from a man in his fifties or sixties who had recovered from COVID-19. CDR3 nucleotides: TGTGCCAGCAGCGTAGCTAGTAACAATGAGCAGTTCTTC. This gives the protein CASSVASNNEQFF.